This T cell receptor (beta chain) was sequenced for a study of T cell responses to AZD1222 COVID-19 vaccine. Assay used: immunoSEQ multiplex PCR; TCRdb lists only in-frame clones, some missing. The profile shows approximately 150,000 clones, less than 95% of them singletons. The CDR3 is 14 amino acids. With 1 base removed from V and 0 bases from J, the gap between germline ends came to 6 bases. CDR1 is LNHDA, CDR2 SQIVND, per germline (reference sequence). Here the sequenced sample was peripheral blood, taken on day 0 of AZD1222 vaccination. The V and J genes are TRBV19 and TRBJ1-1; D gene ambiguous. This clonotype originated in an adult in good health. The CDR3 DNA sequence: TGTGCCAGTAGTATAGCCTGGGTGAACACTGAAGCTTTCTTT. The encoded protein is CASSIAWVNTEAFF.